The clone carrying this TCR beta chain has only one observation. Its antigen is currently unknown. The data were taken from a study of shared clonotypes between healthy human individuals. General study results and limits: Tissue TCR repertoires likely differ from these blood-only repertoires. In contrast to clonotypes shared by all four donors, non-shared clonotypes had lower generation probabilities.

Sequenced by immunoSEQ multiplex PCR; TCRdb stores in-frame clones only, minus some. The table has some 2.4 million clones, 80% to 95% seen once. Specimen: naive CD4+ T cells from PBMCs. Regarding subset: CD45RA+ positively selected. The clonotype was recovered from a man aged 18 to 30 in good health. Some clones in this sample may be carry-over from other donors' samples.

CDR3 sequence (DNA): TGTGCCAGTAGTAGAGGGACAGACTCTGGAAACACCATATATTTT. This translates into CASSRGTDSGNTIYF. V is TRBV19 and J is TRBJ1-3, with 7 bases aligning to TRBD1. The V segment lost 4 bases and the J segment 0 bases; nucleotides outside the gene matches: 3. Germline V gene data show CDR1 as LNHDA and CDR2 as SQIVND (reference sequence). This CDR3 region has 15 residues.